The sequence of this T cell receptor beta chain was determined in a study of hypomethylating agent response in myelodysplastic syndrome. The repertoire was sequenced with immunoSEQ multiplex PCR; TCRdb's copy has only in-frame clones and lacks some. This sample carries about 1,600 clones, about four fifths of them seen once, and the ten largest clones take around 19%. Findings of the study overall: Richness, rarefaction diversity and clonality did not change significantly after hypomethylating treatment.

Germline CDR1 and CDR2: ENHRY and SYGVKD. The CDR3 spans 16 residues. Trimming took 4 bases from V and 0 from J, leaving 10 bases between them. In regard to this clone: Its matching antigen is unknown.

This TCR derives from a human donor with myelodysplastic syndrome. This chain joins TRBV10-3 and TRBJ2-6, with D unresolved. The material was bone marrow, obtained before or after starting hypomethylating agent treatment for myelodysplastic syndrome (not recorded which). CDR3 sequence (DNA): TGTGCCATCAGTGCGATTGGAGCCTCTGGGGCCAACGTCCTGACTTTC. Its translation is CAISAIGASGANVLTF.